These 21 T cell receptor beta chains originate from one sample sequenced in a study of blood T cell repertoires in COVID-19. The repertoire was sequenced with immunoSEQ multiplex PCR; TCRdb's copy has only in-frame clones and lacks some. The data show about 480,000 clones, over 75% seen once. Sequenced sample: PBMCs or T cells enriched from blood (not recorded which). The receptors derive from a woman in her thirties or forties who had recovered from COVID-19.

CDR3 sequence (DNA): TGTGCCAGCAGCCAACCCCCCCAGAACACTGAAGCTTTCTTT. Amino acid sequence: CASSQPPQNTEAFF. The chain joins TRBV4-2 to TRBJ1-1; D call uncertain. CDR3 length: 14 residues. Trimming removed 2 bases at V and 1 base at J, with 8 bases between. CDR1 and CDR2 (germline): LGHNA, YNFKEQ.

The rearrangement joins TRBV20-1 to TRBJ1-5; D is uncertain. Germline-derived CDR1 and CDR2 are DFQATT and SNEGSKA (reference sequence). V was clipped by 3 bases and J by 3 bases, with 9 bases between them. CDR3 length equals 13 residues. CDR3 coding DNA: TGCAGTGCTAGTGGTCAGAACAATCAGCCCCAGCATTTT. Translated: CSASGQNNQPQHF.

V is TRBV5-4 and J is TRBJ1-1, with TRBD1 as a possible D gene (6 bases). V lost 4 bases and J lost 5, with 15 bases in between. Germline CDR1 SGHNT, CDR2 YYREEE (reference sequence). The CDR3 consists of 14 residues. CDR3 sequence: CASSAEQGRTEAFF. Written as DNA, the CDR3 is TGTGCCAGCAGCGCCGAACAGGGTCGAACTGAAGCTTTCTTT.

The chain has TRBV4-3 and TRBJ2-1; the D gene is possibly TRBD2 (5 bases). With 0 bases removed from V and 6 bases from J, the gap between germline ends came to 12 bases. Germline CDR1 LGHNA, CDR2 YSLEER. The CDR3 has 15 residues. CDR3 sequence (DNA): TGCGCCAGCAGCCAAGATCTCGGCGAGGGCAATGAGCAGTTCTTC. Amino acid sequence: CASSQDLGEGNEQFF.

J is TRBJ1-2 and V is TRBV7-9; weak D call: TRBD1 (5 bases). The ends were cut back, 3 bases at V and 8 bases at J, with 10 bases in the middle. The germline V gene encodes CDR1 SEHNR and CDR2 FQNEAQ (reference sequence). The CDR3 is made up of 12 amino acids. Here the CDR3 DNA reads TGTGCCAGCAGCTTCATTGGGGCCGGCTACACCTTC. It is translated as CASSFIGAGYTF.

The genes are TRBV6-6 and TRBJ1-1; weak D call: TRBD1 (5 bases). The CDR3 runs to 16 residues. Trimming removed 7 bases at V and 2 bases at J, with 20 bases between. The germline V gene has CDR1 MNHNY and CDR2 SVGAGI (reference sequence). The CDR3 region is CASTLGVRTPNTEAFF. CDR3 nucleotide sequence: TGTGCCAGCACTTTAGGGGTCCGGACACCTAACACTGAAGCTTTCTTT.

The genes are TRBV7-2 and TRBJ2-1; D gene uncertain. Germline loops: CDR1 SGHTA, CDR2 FQGNSA. Trimming left V 0 bases short and J 6 bases short, with 15 bases between. The CDR3 is 16 amino acids. The CDR3 protein is CASSLAGSAGRNEQFF. CDR3 DNA sequence: TGTGCCAGCAGCTTAGCAGGTTCGGCAGGTCGCAATGAGCAGTTCTTC.

The rearrangement joins TRBV4-1 to TRBJ2-1, with 7 bases aligning to TRBD2. V shed 2 bases and J 0 bases; nucleotides not matched to a gene: 1. CDR1 MGHRA and CDR2 YSYEKL come from the germline V gene. There are 15 residues in the CDR3. This chain's CDR3 is CASSQPSGSYNEQFF. CDR3 nucleotide sequence: TGCGCCAGCAGCCAACCTAGCGGCTCCTACAATGAGCAGTTCTTC.

The chain employs TRBV7-2 and TRBJ1-1; D unclear. V lost 5 bases and J 4 bases, leaving 17 bases between the germline ends. Germline lookup yields CDR1 SGHTA and CDR2 FQGNSA. CDR3 length: 15 residues. CDR3 sequence: CASSRDKWRGTEAFF. The CDR3 bases are TGTGCCAGCAGCCGGGATAAATGGCGAGGCACTGAAGCTTTCTTT.

The J gene is TRBJ1-1, the V gene TRBV4-3; weak D call: TRBD1 (6 bases). CDR3 size: 15 residues. The germline V and J ends were trimmed by 1 base and 7 bases, with 16 bases remaining between them. Germline CDR1 and CDR2: LGHNA and YSLEER. CDR3 bases: TGCGCCAGCAGCCAAGTAGAACAGGGTCGAGTTGAAGCTTTCTTT. This translates into CASSQVEQGRVEAFF.

J is TRBJ2-2 and V is TRBV4-3; TRBD1 matches 10 bases. There are 18 residues in the CDR3. With V trimmed by 2 bases and J by 4 bases, 10 bases remained unmatched. In germline, CDR1 is LGHNA, CDR2 YSLEER. CDR3 residues: CASSQQYDRGRSTGELFF. The CDR3 nucleotides read TGCGCCAGCAGCCAACAGTATGACAGGGGGCGCAGCACCGGGGAGCTGTTTTTT.

The CDR3 region has the DNA TGCGCCAGCAGCCAGTCACAGGGGTTGGTGCAGTACTTC. Translating it yields CASSQSQGLVQYF. This chain links TRBV4-3 with TRBJ2-7; 7 bases are shared with TRBD1. The CDR3 is 13 residues long. Per germline, CDR1 LGHNA and CDR2 YSLEER. The V gene end was trimmed by 3 bases and the J gene end by 9 bases; junction bases not matched to a gene: 8.

The chain employs TRBV30 and TRBJ1-2, with 7 positions matching TRBD1. Losses at the gene ends were 5 bases for V and 1 base for J; bases not matched to a gene: 10. Germline lookup yields CDR1 GTSNPN and CDR2 SVGIG (reference sequence). The CDR3 is 15 amino acids. CDR3 protein: CAWEDRDEGNYGYTF. In DNA, the CDR3 is TGTGCCTGGGAAGACAGGGATGAGGGTAACTATGGCTACACCTTC.

This clone was detected only a few times. The genes are TRBV11-2 and TRBJ2-7; TRBD2 aligns across 7 bases. In germline, CDR1 is SGHAT, CDR2 FQNNGV. CDR3 length: 14 amino acids. Germline trimming cut 4 bases from V and 2 bases from J; bases unmatched to any gene: 5. CDR3 sequence reads: CASSSGLGTYEQYF. The CDR3 DNA is TGTGCCAGCAGCTCCGGACTAGGAACCTACGAGCAGTACTTC.

In nucleotides, the CDR3 is TGTGCCAGCAGCTCGAGGGTTTCGCCACGGATATATGAAAAACTGTTTTTT. Translating gives CASSSRVSPRIYEKLFF. V gene TRBV5-8 combines with J gene TRBJ1-4; D is uncertain. CDR3 length: 17 amino acids. Germline CDR1 reads SGHTS; CDR2 reads YDEGEE. The V gene lost 3 bases and the J gene lost 6 bases, with 21 bases spanning the gap.

This chain joins TRBV6-5 and TRBJ2-6; D gene ambiguous. This CDR3 spans 16 amino acids. From germline, CDR1 is MNHEY and CDR2 SVGAGI. The V and J ends lost 2 bases and 2 bases respectively, with 10 bases between them. The CDR3 DNA is TGTGCCAGCAGTTACGCTCAGTCCCCTGGGGCCAACGTCCTGACTTTC. Its protein is CASSYAQSPGANVLTF.

This chain links TRBV5-6 with TRBJ1-5; D ambiguous. CDR1 and CDR2 from the germline V gene are SGHDT and YYEEEE. Trimming shortened V by 0 bases and J by 1 base, and 11 bases separated the two germline ends. CDR3 size: 16 residues. CDR3 nucleotide sequence: TGTGCCAGCAGCTTGGCAGGCCCCGCCAGCAATCAGCCCCAGCATTTT. Translation gives CASSLAGPASNQPQHF. The full variable domain, rest sourced from reference TRBV5-6 and TRBJ1-5, is DAGVTQSPTHLIKTRGQQVTLRCSPKSGHDTVSWYQQALGQGPQFIFQYYEEEERQRGNFPDRFSGHQFPNYSSELNVNALLLGDSALYLCASSLAGPASNQPQHFGDGTRLSIL.

This clone came up a few times. The chain employs TRBV7-2 and TRBJ2-1, with 8 positions matching TRBD2. Germline loops: CDR1 SGHTA, CDR2 FQGNSA. There are 17 residues in the CDR3. V was clipped by 5 bases and J by 0 bases; unmatched bases: 9. CDR3 DNA sequence: TGTGCCAGCAGCATAAAGCGGGGGTCCCTCTCCTACAATGAGCAGTTCTTC. Translating gives CASSIKRGSLSYNEQFF.

The gene calls are TRBV24-1 and TRBJ1-1; D not certain. This CDR3 comprises 13 residues. CDR1 is KGHDR, CDR2 SFDVKD, per germline. V was clipped by 3 bases and J by 2 bases, with 6 bases between them. CDR3 residues: CATSDEINTEAFF. DNA of the CDR3: TGTGCCACCAGTGATGAGATTAACACTGAAGCTTTCTTT.

This clone was observed a handful of times. V gene TRBV5-6 combines with J gene TRBJ2-7; D not certain. Germline assignment: CDR1 SGHDT and CDR2 YYEEEE. Trimming cost V 1 base and J 4 bases, with 9 bases left between them. The CDR3 is made up of 13 amino acids. The DNA of the CDR3 is TGTGCCAGCAGCTTGCCCTATACTTACGAGCAGTACTTC. It translates to CASSLPYTYEQYF. Drawing the rest from reference TRBV5-6 and TRBJ2-7, the complete variable domain is DAGVTQSPTHLIKTRGQQVTLRCSPKSGHDTVSWYQQALGQGPQFIFQYYEEEERQRGNFPDRFSGHQFPNYSSELNVNALLLGDSALYLCASSLPYTYEQYFGPGTRLTVT.

V usage is TRBV19 and J usage is TRBJ1-2; no definite D call. This CDR3 spans 13 amino acids. The V gene lost 6 bases and the J gene lost 4 bases, with 12 bases spanning the gap. Germline CDR1 reads LNHDA; CDR2 reads SQIVND (reference sequence). CDR3 DNA: TGTGCCAGTAGCGTAGAGGTGCGCTATGGCTACACCTTC. This codes for CASSVEVRYGYTF.